The 20 T cell receptor beta chains presented below share a single source sample, sequenced in a study of CD8+ T cells in alopecia areata. cDNA serving as the sequencing template came from extracted, reverse transcribed RNA. Method: immunoSEQ multiplex PCR; TCRdb's copy keeps in-frame clones and lacks some. The sample carries some 150,000 clones, roughly 70% recorded once. The input for sequencing was CD8+ T cells sorted from blood, taken at week 0. The receptors here all came from a human donor with alopecia areata.

The J gene is TRBJ2-7, the V gene TRBV2, with TRBD2 identical over 12 bases. Germline V gene sequence: CDR1 SNHLY, CDR2 FYNNEI. The CDR3 is 17 amino acids. Trimming took 5 bases from V and 2 from J; bases not matched to a gene: 10. Written as DNA, the CDR3 is TGTGCCAGCAGTTCCCGACTAGCGGGGGCCCTTACCTACGAGCAGTACTTC. This codes for CASSSRLAGALTYEQYF.

The chain employs TRBV27 and TRBJ2-1; 8 nucleotides match TRBD2. J lost 1 base, V lost 2 bases, and 1 base had no gene match. Germline V gives CDR1 MNHEY, CDR2 SMNVEV (reference sequence). The CDR3 length is 15 residues. As DNA, the CDR3 is TGTGCCAGCAGTTTAGCGGGGGGATCCTACAATGAGCAGTTCTTC. Translating it yields CASSLAGGSYNEQFF.

The rearrangement uses TRBV7-8 and TRBJ1-1; no clear D. The CDR3 is 14 amino acids. Germline V gene data show CDR1 as SGHVS and CDR2 as FQNEAQ. The germline V and J ends were trimmed by 5 bases and 5 bases, with 15 bases remaining between them. The CDR3 loop reads CASSPRGRLTEAFF. CDR3 DNA sequence: TGTGCCAGCAGCCCACGGGGTCGATTGACTGAAGCTTTCTTT. Supplemented by reference TRBV7-8 and TRBJ1-1, the full variable domain reads GAGVSQSPRYKVAKRGQDVALRCDPISGHVSLFWYQQALGQGPEFLTYFQNEAQLDKSGLPSDRFFAERPEGSVSTLKIQRTQQEDSAVYLCASSPRGRLTEAFFGQGTRLTVV.

This clone appeared a few times. J is TRBJ2-1 and V is TRBV5-5; D is undetermined. Germline lookup yields CDR1 SGHKS and CDR2 YYEKEE (reference sequence). The length of the CDR3 is 13 residues. The germline V and J ends were trimmed by 4 bases and 14 bases, with 19 bases remaining between them. For the CDR3, the DNA is TGTGCCAGCAGCCCCCCGTTGGTGCCTGTTGAGTTCTTC. It yields the protein CASSPPLVPVEFF.

CDR3 in amino acids: CSVERQGLLGYTF. CDR3 bases: TGCAGCGTTGAGAGGCAGGGACTACTCGGCTACACCTTC. This rearrangement joins TRBV29-1 to TRBJ1-2, with D maybe TRBD1 (5 bases). V lost 3 bases and J lost 8, with 16 bases in between. The CDR3 has 13 residues. CDR1 and CDR2 from the germline V gene are SQVTM and ANQGSEA.

The chain recombines TRBV29-1 with TRBJ1-2; D might be TRBD1 (5 bases). The germline V and J ends were trimmed by 1 base and 4 bases, with 16 bases remaining between them. Germline V gene data show CDR1 as SQVTM and CDR2 as ANQGSEA. The CDR3 has 15 residues. The CDR3 DNA is TGCAGCGTTGAAGGGGGAGGCAGGGACGGCTATGGCTACACCTTC. Translating gives CSVEGGGRDGYGYTF.

This chain uses TRBV13 with TRBJ1-1, with a tentative D call TRBD1 (5 bases). Germline lookup yields CDR1 PRHDT and CDR2 FYEKMQ (reference sequence). The V end lost 1 base, the J end lost 1 base, and 10 bases lay between the germline ends. The CDR3 is made up of 15 amino acids. The CDR3 nucleotides read TGTGCCAGCAGCTTAGCCCCGGGGCAGAACACTGAAGCTTTCTTT. Protein sequence: CASSLAPGQNTEAFF.

The gene calls are TRBV14 and TRBJ1-1, with 9 bases that match TRBD1. The CDR3 length is 15 residues. V lost 2 bases, J lost 6 bases, and 7 bases stayed unmatched. The germline V gene has CDR1 SGHDN and CDR2 FVKESK. CDR3 nucleotide sequence: TGTGCCAGCAGCCAACCGGGACAGGGTGCGGCTGAAGCTTTCTTT. Translation gives CASSQPGQGAAEAFF.

The V gene is TRBV6-5, the J gene TRBJ2-7, with D uncertain. The CDR3 is made up of 10 amino acids. Per the germline V gene, CDR1 is MNHEY and CDR2 is SVGAGI. V lost 6 bases, J lost 6 bases, and 6 bases lay in between. In nucleotides, the CDR3 is TGTGCCAGCAGCGACACCGAGCAGTACTTC. Translating it yields CASSDTEQYF.

The V call is TRBV7-9, the J call TRBJ2-2; D is unclear. The V gene's germline CDR1 is SEHNR and CDR2 FQNEAQ (reference sequence). The CDR3 runs to 13 residues. Trimming removed 1 base from V and 4 bases from J, with 4 bases in between. In nucleotides, the CDR3 is TGTGCCAGCAGCTTAGACAGCACCGGGGAGCTGTTTTTT. Its protein product is CASSLDSTGELFF.

The rearrangement joins TRBV6-5 to TRBJ2-7; TRBD1 matches at 7 bases. Germline trimming cut 8 bases from V and 2 bases from J; bases unmatched to any gene: 3. The V gene's germline CDR1 is MNHEY and CDR2 SVGAGI. CDR3 length equals 12 residues. The CDR3 DNA sequence: TGTGCCAGCTGGGGGACAGCCTACGAGCAGTACTTC. Its translation: CASWGTAYEQYF.

This clone has only a few counts. The chain employs TRBV6-5 and TRBJ1-2, with 9 bases lining up with TRBD1. The J segment lost 6 bases and the V segment lost 8 bases, leaving 10 bases of the junction unmatched. This CDR3 region has 14 residues. Germline loops: CDR1 MNHEY, CDR2 SVGAGI. The CDR3 loop reads CASHRKWTGDGYTF. In nucleotides, the CDR3 is TGTGCCAGCCACCGGAAATGGACAGGGGATGGCTACACCTTC.

The table lists this clone with a few counts. This chain links TRBV29-1 with TRBJ2-3; a possible D gene is TRBD1 (5 bases). Germline V gene sequence: CDR1 SQVTM, CDR2 ANQGSEA. Trimming cost V 0 bases and J 2 bases, with 9 bases left between them. CDR3 length equals 14 residues. CDR3 bases: TGCAGCGTTGAAGAATCAGGGATCACAGATACGCAGTATTTT. This sequence encodes CSVEESGITDTQYF.

The V gene is TRBV9, the J gene TRBJ1-1, with TRBD1 identical over 8 bases. Germline CDR1 and CDR2: SGDLS and YYNGEE. The CDR3 is 15 amino acids. After removal of 0 bases from V and 10 bases from J, the junction contained 11 bases not matched to a gene. The CDR3 coding sequence is TGTGCCAGCAGCGTAGGAGTGGCAGGGGGCGAAGCAGCTTTCTTT. Residues: CASSVGVAGGEAAFF.

The CDR3 nucleotides read TGTGCCAGCACCTCCCCAGGGGAGGCCTATGGCTACACCTTC. Translation gives CASTSPGEAYGYTF. This chain joins TRBV2 and TRBJ1-2, with D possibly TRBD1 on 6 matching bases. The CDR3 runs to 14 residues. The V and J ends lost 7 bases and 4 bases respectively, with 16 bases between them. In germline, CDR1 is SNHLY, CDR2 FYNNEI.

V is TRBV29-1 and J is TRBJ1-2, with D perhaps TRBD1 (5 bases). The CDR3 extends over 16 amino acids. V dropped 2 bases and J dropped 4 bases, with 20 bases sitting between them. CDR1 and CDR2 from the germline V gene are SQVTM and ANQGSEA. CDR3 amino acids: CSVELRVDNLGYGYTF. Written as DNA, the CDR3 is TGCAGCGTTGAACTACGGGTGGACAATTTGGGCTATGGCTACACCTTC.

In its sample, this clone was seen a few times. As DNA, the CDR3 is TGTGCCAGCAGCTTAGACCCCCACCACAGGGTTTACTACCAAGAGACCCAGTACTTC. As protein: CASSLDPHHRVYYQETQYF. The J gene is TRBJ2-5, the V gene TRBV7-2; D is perhaps TRBD1 (6 bases). V was cut by 1 base and J by 0 bases, with 21 bases left in between. From germline, CDR1 is SGHTA and CDR2 FQGNSA. This CDR3 comprises 19 residues.

Only a few counts were recorded for this clone. V usage is TRBV6-5 and J usage is TRBJ2-4; 8 bases line up with TRBD1. CDR1 is MNHEY and CDR2 is SVGAGI in the germline V gene. This CDR3 has 14 residues. J was trimmed by 5 bases and V by 4 bases; bases with no gene match: 4. The CDR3 DNA is TGTGCCAGCAGTTCCCAGGGGGCCCAAAACATTCAGTACTTC. Residues: CASSSQGAQNIQYF.

The V and J genes are TRBV30 and TRBJ2-7, with D uncertain. The length of the CDR3 is 11 residues. The V gene's germline CDR1 is GTSNPN and CDR2 SVGIG (reference sequence). V lost 7 bases, J lost 0 bases, and 7 bases lay in between. The CDR3 region has the DNA TGTGCCTCTGGAAGCTCCTACGAGCAGTACTTC. Its translation: CASGSSYEQYF. Drawing the rest from reference TRBV30 and TRBJ2-7, the complete variable domain is SQTIHQWPATLVQPVGSPLSLECTVEGTSNPNLYWYRQAAGRGLQLLFYSVGIGQISSEVPQNLSASRPQDRQFILSSKKLLLSDSGFYLCASGSSYEQYFGPGTRLTVT.

The gene calls are TRBV29-1 and TRBJ2-2; 9 nucleotides match TRBD1. The trim removed 6 bases at V and 1 base at J, leaving 3 bases unmatched. CDR1 is SQVTM and CDR2 is ANQGSEA in the germline V gene. This CDR3 spans 14 amino acids. CDR3 coding DNA: TGCAGCGTGGCGGGACAGGGGAACACCGGGGAGCTGTTTTTT. Its protein product is CSVAGQGNTGELFF.